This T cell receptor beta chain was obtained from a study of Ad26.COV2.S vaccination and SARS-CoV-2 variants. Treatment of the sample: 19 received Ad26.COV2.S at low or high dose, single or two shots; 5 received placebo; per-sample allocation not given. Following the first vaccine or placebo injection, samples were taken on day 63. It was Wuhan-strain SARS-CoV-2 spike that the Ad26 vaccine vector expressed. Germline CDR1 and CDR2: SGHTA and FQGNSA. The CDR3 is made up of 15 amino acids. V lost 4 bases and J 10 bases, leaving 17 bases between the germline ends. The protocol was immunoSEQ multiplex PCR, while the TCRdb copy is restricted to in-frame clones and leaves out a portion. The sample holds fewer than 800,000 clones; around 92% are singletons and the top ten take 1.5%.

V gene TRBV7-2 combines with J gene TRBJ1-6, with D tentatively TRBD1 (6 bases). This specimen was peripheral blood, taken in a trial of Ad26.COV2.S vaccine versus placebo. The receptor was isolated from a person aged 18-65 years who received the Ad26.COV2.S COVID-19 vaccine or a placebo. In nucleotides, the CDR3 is TGTGCCAGCAGCTACGACCAGGGGAAAGGATCACCCCTCCACTTT. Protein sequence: CASSYDQGKGSPLHF.